This TCR beta chain was obtained from a study of blood T cell repertoires in COVID-19. CDR3 length: 13 residues. Looked up from germline, CDR1 is SNHLY and CDR2 is FYNNEI. V was clipped by 7 bases and J by 0 bases, with 7 bases between them. Generated by immunoSEQ multiplex PCR, the TCRdb table keeps only in-frame clones and is missing some. The table includes about 140,000 clones, approximately 89% detected once. The rearrangement links TRBV2 to TRBJ1-5; D gene uncertain. Material: peripheral blood. This TCR was sampled from a man in his sixties with active or convalescent COVID-19. The CDR3 loop is CASKRDSNQPQHF. The CDR3 coding sequence is TGTGCCAGCAAACGGGATAGCAATCAGCCCCAGCATTTT.